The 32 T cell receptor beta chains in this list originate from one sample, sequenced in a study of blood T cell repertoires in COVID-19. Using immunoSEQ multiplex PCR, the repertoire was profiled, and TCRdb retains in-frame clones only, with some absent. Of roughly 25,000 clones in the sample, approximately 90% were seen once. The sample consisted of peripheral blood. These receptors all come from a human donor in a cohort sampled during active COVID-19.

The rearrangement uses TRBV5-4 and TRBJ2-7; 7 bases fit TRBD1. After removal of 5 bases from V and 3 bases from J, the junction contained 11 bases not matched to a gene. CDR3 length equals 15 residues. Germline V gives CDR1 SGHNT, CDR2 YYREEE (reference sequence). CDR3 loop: CASRQQGLGLYEQYF. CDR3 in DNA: TGTGCCAGCAGGCAACAGGGGTTAGGACTCTACGAGCAGTACTTC. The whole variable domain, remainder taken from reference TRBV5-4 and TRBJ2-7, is ETGVTQSPTHLIKTRGQQVTLRCSSQSGHNTVSWYQQALGQGPQFIFQYYREEENGRGNFPPRFSGLQFPNYSSELNVNALELDDSALYLCASRQQGLGLYEQYFGPGTRLTVT.

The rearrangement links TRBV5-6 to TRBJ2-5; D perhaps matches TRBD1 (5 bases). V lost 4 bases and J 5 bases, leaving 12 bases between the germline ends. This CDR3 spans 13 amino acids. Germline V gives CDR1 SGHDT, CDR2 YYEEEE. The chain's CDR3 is CASSTSGSETQYF. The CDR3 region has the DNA TGTGCCAGCAGCACCTCAGGGTCGGAGACCCAGTACTTC.

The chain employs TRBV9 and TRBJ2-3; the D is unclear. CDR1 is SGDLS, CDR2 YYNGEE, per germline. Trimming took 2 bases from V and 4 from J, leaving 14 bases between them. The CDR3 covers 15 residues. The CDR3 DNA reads TGTGCCAGCAGCGTGGGCCCGGCGTCTCCAGATACGCAGTATTTT. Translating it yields CASSVGPASPDTQYF.

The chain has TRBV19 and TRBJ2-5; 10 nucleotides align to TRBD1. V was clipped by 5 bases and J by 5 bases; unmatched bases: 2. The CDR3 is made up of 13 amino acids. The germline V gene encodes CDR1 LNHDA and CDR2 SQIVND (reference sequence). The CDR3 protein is CASSLDRGETQYF. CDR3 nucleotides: TGTGCCAGTAGTTTGGACAGGGGGGAGACCCAGTACTTC.

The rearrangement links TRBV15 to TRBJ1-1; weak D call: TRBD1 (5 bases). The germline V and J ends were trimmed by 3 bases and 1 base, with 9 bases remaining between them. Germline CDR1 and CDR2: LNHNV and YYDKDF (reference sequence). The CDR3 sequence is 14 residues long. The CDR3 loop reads CATSRVTGNTEAFF. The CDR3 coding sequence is TGTGCCACCAGCAGGGTAACAGGGAACACTGAAGCTTTCTTT.

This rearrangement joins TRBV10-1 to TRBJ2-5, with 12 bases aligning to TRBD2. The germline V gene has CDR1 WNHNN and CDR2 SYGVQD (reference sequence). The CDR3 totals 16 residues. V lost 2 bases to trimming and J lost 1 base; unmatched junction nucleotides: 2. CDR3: CASSEGLAGPQETQYF. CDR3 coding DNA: TGCGCCAGCAGTGAGGGACTAGCGGGGCCCCAAGAGACCCAGTACTTC.

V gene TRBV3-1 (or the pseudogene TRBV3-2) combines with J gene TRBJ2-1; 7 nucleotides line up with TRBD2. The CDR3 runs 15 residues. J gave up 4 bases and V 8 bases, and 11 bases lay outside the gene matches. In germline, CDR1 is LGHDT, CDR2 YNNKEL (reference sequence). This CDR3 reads CASAPSGGSYNEQFF. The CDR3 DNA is TGTGCCAGCGCCCCTTCGGGAGGCTCATACAATGAGCAGTTCTTC.

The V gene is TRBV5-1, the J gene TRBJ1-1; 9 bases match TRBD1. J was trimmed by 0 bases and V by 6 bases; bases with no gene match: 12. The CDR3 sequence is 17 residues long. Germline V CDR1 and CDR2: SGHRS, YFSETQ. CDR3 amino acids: CASNAYGTGIMNTEAFF. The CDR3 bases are TGCGCCAGCAACGCTTATGGGACAGGGATCATGAACACTGAAGCTTTCTTT.

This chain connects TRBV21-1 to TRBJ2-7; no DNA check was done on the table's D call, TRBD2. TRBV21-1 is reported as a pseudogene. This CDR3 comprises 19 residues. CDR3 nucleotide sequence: TGTGCCAGCAGCAAAGCAGCCGTCGGGACTAGCGGGTCTCCCTACGAGCAGTACTTC. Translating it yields CASSKAAVGTSGSPYEQYF.

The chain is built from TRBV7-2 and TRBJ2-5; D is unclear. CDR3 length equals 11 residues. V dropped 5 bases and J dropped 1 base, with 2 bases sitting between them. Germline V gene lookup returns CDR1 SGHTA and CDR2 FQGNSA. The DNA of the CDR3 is TGTGCCAGCAGCCTCCAAGAGACCCAGTACTTC. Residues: CASSLQETQYF.

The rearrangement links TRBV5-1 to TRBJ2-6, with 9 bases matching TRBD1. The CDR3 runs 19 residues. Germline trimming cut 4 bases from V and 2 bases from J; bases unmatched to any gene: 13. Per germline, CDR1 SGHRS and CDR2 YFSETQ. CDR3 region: CASSKQTGGGGAGANVLTF. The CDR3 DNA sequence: TGCGCCAGCAGCAAACAAACAGGGGGCGGTGGAGCTGGGGCCAACGTCCTGACTTTC.

CDR3 residues: CASMSRYTGELFF. In DNA form, the CDR3 reads TGTGCCAGCATGAGTCGGTACACCGGGGAGCTGTTTTTT. J is TRBJ2-2 and V is TRBV28; D is unresolved. The V end was cut by 7 bases, the J end by 3 bases, with 9 bases between. Germline V lookup: CDR1 MDHEN, CDR2 SYDVKM. The CDR3 totals 13 residues.

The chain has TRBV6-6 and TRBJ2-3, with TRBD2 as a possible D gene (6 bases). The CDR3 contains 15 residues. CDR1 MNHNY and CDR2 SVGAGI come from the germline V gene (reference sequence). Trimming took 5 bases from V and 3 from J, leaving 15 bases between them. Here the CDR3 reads CASSDAGGRTDTQYF. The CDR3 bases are TGTGCCAGCAGTGACGCCGGGGGTAGAACAGATACGCAGTATTTT.

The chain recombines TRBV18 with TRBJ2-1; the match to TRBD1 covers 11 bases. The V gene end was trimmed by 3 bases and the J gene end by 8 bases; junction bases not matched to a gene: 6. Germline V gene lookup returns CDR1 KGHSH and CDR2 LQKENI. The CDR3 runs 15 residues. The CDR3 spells CASSPSGQGAHEQFF. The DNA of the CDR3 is TGTGCCAGCTCACCGTCCGGACAGGGGGCTCATGAGCAGTTCTTC.

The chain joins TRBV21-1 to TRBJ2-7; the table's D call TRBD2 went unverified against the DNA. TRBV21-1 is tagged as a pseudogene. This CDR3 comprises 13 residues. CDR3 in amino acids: CASSKASGGEQYV. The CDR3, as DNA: TGTGCCAGCAGCAAAGCCTCCGGCGGCGAGCAGTACGTC.

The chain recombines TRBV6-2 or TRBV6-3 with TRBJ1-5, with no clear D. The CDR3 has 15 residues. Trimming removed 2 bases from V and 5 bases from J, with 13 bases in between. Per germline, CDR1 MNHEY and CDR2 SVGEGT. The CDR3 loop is CASSYLLEGDQPQHF. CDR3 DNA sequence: TGTGCCAGCAGTTACCTTTTGGAGGGAGATCAGCCCCAGCATTTT.

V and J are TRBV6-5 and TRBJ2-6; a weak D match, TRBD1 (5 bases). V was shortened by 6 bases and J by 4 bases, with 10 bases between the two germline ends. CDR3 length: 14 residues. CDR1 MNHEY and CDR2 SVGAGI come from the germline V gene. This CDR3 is CASSQGSGANVLTF. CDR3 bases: TGTGCCAGCAGCCAGGGATCAGGGGCCAACGTCCTGACTTTC.

The CDR3 is CASSTGQGSPLHF. The CDR3 DNA reads TGTGCCAGCAGCACGGGACAGGGATCACCCCTCCACTTT. This chain links TRBV7-9 with TRBJ1-6; 9 positions match TRBD1. The CDR3 extends over 13 amino acids. Germline V gene lookup returns CDR1 SEHNR and CDR2 FQNEAQ (reference sequence). The J segment lost 10 bases and the V segment lost 5 bases, leaving 3 bases of the junction unmatched.

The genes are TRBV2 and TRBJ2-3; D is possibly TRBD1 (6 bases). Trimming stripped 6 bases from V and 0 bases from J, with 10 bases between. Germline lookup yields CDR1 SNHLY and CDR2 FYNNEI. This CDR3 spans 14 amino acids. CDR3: CASRQGPSTDTQYF. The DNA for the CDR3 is TGTGCCAGCAGACAGGGACCTAGCACAGATACGCAGTATTTT.

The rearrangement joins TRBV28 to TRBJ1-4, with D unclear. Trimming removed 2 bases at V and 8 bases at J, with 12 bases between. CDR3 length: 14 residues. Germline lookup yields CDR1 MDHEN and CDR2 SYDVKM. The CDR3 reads CASSLGRPGEKLFF. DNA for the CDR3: TGTGCCAGCAGTTTAGGAAGGCCGGGGGAAAAACTGTTTTTT. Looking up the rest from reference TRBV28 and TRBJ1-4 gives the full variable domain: DVKVTQSSRYLVKRTGEKVFLECVQDMDHENMFWYRQDPGLGLRLIYFSYDVKMKEKGDIPEGYSVSREKKERFSLILESASTNQTSMYLCASSLGRPGEKLFFGSGTQLSVL.

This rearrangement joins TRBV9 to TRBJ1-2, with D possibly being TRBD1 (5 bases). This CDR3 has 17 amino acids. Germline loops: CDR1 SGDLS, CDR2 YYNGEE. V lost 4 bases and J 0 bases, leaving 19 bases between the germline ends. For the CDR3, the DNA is TGTGCCAGCAGCCCTTCGGTGGGGCAGCCGGCTAACTATGGCTACACCTTC. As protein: CASSPSVGQPANYGYTF.

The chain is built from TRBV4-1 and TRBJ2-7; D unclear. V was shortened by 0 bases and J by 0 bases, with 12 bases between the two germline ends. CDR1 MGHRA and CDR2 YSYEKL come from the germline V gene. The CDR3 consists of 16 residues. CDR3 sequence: CASSQEAVPFSYEQYV. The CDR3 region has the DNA TGCGCCAGCAGCCAAGAGGCAGTCCCATTCTCCTACGAGCAGTACGTC.

CDR3 amino acids: CASSVGSGTGWTYNEQFF. DNA for the CDR3: TGTGCCAGCAGCGTCGGTTCGGGAACAGGGTGGACCTACAATGAGCAGTTCTTC. J is TRBJ2-1 and V is TRBV9, with a weak D call TRBD1 (6 bases). The V and J ends lost 2 bases and 2 bases respectively, with 20 bases between them. Germline loops: CDR1 SGDLS, CDR2 YYNGEE. This CDR3 spans 18 amino acids.

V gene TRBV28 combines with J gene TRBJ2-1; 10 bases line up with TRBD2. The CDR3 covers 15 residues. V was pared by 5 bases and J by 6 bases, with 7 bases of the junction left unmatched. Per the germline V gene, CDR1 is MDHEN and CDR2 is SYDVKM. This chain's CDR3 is CASSPTSGLSNEQFF. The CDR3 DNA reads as TGTGCCAGCAGTCCGACTAGCGGGCTAAGCAATGAGCAGTTCTTC.

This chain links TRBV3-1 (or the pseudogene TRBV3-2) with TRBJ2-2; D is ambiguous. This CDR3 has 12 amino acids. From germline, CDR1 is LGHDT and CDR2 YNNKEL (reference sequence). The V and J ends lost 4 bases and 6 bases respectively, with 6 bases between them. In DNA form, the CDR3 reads TGTGCCAGCAGCCTTCGCGCCGGGGAGCTGTTTTTT. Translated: CASSLRAGELFF.

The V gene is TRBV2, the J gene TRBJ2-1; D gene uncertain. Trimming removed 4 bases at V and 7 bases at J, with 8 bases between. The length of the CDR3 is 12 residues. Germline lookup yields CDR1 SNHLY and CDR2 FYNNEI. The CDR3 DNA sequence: TGTGCCAGCAGTGGGTACCTAAATGAGCAGTTCTTC. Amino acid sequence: CASSGYLNEQFF.

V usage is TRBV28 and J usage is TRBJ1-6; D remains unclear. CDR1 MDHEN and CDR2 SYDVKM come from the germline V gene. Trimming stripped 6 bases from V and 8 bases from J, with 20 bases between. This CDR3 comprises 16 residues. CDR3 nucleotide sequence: TGTGCCAGCAGACTATCTTCGTCCTTACCGGATTCACCCCTCCACTTT. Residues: CASRLSSSLPDSPLHF.

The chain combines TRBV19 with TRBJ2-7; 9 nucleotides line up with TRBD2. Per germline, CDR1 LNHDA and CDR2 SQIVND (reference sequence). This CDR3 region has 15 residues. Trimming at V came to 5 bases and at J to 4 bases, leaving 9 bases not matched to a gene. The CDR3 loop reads CASSPPGTSKYEQYF. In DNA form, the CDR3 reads TGTGCCAGTAGTCCGCCTGGGACTAGCAAGTACGAGCAGTACTTC.

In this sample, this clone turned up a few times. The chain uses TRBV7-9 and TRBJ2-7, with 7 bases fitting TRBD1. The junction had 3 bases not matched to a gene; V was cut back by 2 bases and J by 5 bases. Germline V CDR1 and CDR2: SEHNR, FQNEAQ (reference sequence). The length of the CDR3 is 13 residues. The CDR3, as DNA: TGTGCCAGCAGCTTATCCACAGGGGACGAGCAGTACGTC. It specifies CASSLSTGDEQYV.

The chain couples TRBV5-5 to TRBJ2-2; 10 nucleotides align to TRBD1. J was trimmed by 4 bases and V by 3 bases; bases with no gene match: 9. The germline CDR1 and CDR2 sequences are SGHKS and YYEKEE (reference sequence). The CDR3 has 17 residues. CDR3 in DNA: TGTGCCAGCAGCTCACTTAGGACAGGGGGTATCACCGGGGAGCTGTTTTTT. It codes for CASSSLRTGGITGELFF.

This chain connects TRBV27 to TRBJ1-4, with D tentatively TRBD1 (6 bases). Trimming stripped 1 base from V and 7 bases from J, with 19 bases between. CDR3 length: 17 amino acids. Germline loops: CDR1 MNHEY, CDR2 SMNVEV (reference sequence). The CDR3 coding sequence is TGTGCCAGCAGTTTATGGTCGGCGGGGGCCCGGGGTGAAAAACTGTTTTTT. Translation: CASSLWSAGARGEKLFF.

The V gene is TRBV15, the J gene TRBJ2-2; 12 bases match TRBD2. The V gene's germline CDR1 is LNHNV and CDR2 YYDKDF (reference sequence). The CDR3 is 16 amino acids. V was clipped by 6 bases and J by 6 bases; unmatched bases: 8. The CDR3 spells CATRSGLAGSAGELFF. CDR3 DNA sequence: TGTGCCACCAGAAGTGGACTAGCGGGGTCGGCCGGGGAGCTGTTTTTT.